Sequencing of this T cell receptor beta chain was carried out in a study of CD8+ T cells in alopecia areata. The CDR3 runs to 15 residues. The ends lost 1 base at V and 3 bases at J; junction bases unmatched: 5. The V gene's germline CDR1 is SGHTA and CDR2 FQGNSA. The sample's treatment: oral pan-JAK inhibitor, 5-10 mg twice daily. Cell sorting on a FACSAria was used to separate CD4+ and CD8+ T cells from the PBMCs. RNA was isolated and reverse transcribed to cDNA, the sequencing template. Produced via immunoSEQ multiplex PCR; TCRdb's table is partial and in-frame only. The sample holds 130,000 or so clones, roughly 86% seen once.

The sequence came from a human donor with alopecia areata. The sample was CD8+ T cells sorted from blood, taken at week 4, from a patient treated with tofacitinib. V usage is TRBV7-2 and J usage is TRBJ1-2, with TRBD1 identical over 7 bases. CDR3 residues: CASSLDGTAYYGYTF. DNA of the CDR3: TGTGCCAGCAGCTTAGACGGGACAGCTTACTATGGCTACACCTTC.